The table lists the clone carrying this T cell receptor beta chain with a few counts. Its cognate antigen is unknown. This sample was taken from a study of identical twins. Study-level points and caveats: Twins shared out-of-frame alpha sequences with excess low generation probability. The study drew conclusions from cross-sectional statistical analysis, not from following the same donors. The presence of invariant MAIT and iNKT cells could partly confound analyses of zero-insertion sequences.

A universal primer site came from template switching; cDNA carried unique molecular identifiers. TCRdb re-called the 5' RACE reads with MiXCR, one entry per CDR3 protein. The sample lists nearly 250,000 distinct CDR3 sequences, about 7% occurring once. The CDR3 covers 17 residues. Unmatched junction bases numbered 12, after V lost 5 bases and J lost 3 bases. Looked up from germline, CDR1 is ENHRY and CDR2 is SYGVKD. A further study also used this sample, focusing on yellow fever vaccine responses in identical twins.

V is TRBV10-3 and J is TRBJ2-7; 11 bases are a match to TRBD2. The sample taken for sequencing was memory (CD45RO+) T cells sorted from blood. The origin of this receptor is a woman under 30 in good health. CDR3: CAISSTSGSQSSYEQYF. The CDR3 DNA reads TGTGCCATCAGTAGCACTAGCGGGAGTCAATCCAGCTACGAGCAGTACTTC.